These T cell receptor beta chains were read from a single sample in a study of blood T cells in healthy people across ages. Each CDR3 protein is one row after TCRdb ran MiXCR on the 5' RACE reads. The sample yields some 700,000 distinct CDR3 sequences, 22% seen once. Sequencing used blood. These receptors came from a man aged 65-85 years in good health. The CDR3 runs from the conserved cysteine through the conserved F or W. Fields, in order: clone size, V gene, J gene, D gene, CDR3 DNA, CDR3 protein. A D gene is named only where the DNA matches it firmly. Expanded clones get a size class; other rows say once, few or many, or leave the size out.

>few|TRBV20-1|TRBJ2-6|NA
TGCAGTGCTCCCCTGGGGCCCAGCTCTGGGGCCAACGTCCTGACTTTC
CSAPLGPSSGANVLTF
>NA|TRBV4-1|TRBJ1-4|NA
TGCGCCAGCAGCCAAGAGGGGGGGGCAGTTGAAAAACTGTTTTTT
CASSQEGGAVEKLFF
>few|TRBV7-9|TRBJ2-3|NA
TGTGCCAGCAGCTCCTCATCGGTTAACACAGATACGCAGTATTTT
CASSSSSVNTDTQYF
>few|TRBV6-2/TRBV6-3|TRBJ2-3|NA
TGTGCCAGCAGTTACTCGATCAGAAGCACAGATACGCAGTATTTT
CASSYSIRSTDTQYF
>few|TRBV6-5|TRBJ2-1|NA
TGTGCCAGCCACCGGGGCAGGTACAATGAGCAGTTCTTC
CASHRGRYNEQFF
>few|TRBV12-3/TRBV12-4|TRBJ2-3|TRBD1
TGTGCCAGCAGTTTTCCGCGACAGGGGGGCACAGATACGCAGTATTTT
CASSFPRQGGTDTQYF
>few|TRBV20-1|TRBJ1-2|TRBD1
TGCAGTGCTGTGGGACAGGGGGAACATGGCTACACCTTC
CSAVGQGEHGYTF
>NA|TRBV12-5|TRBJ1-2|NA
TGTGCTAGTGGTTTGGGCCAGGGGTCAGGCTACACCTTC
CASGLGQGSGYTF
>NA|TRBV5-6|TRBJ2-2|TRBD1
TGTGCCAGCAGCTTGGCGGGACAGCCCTTCACCGGGGAGCTGTTTTTT
CASSLAGQPFTGELFF
>few|TRBV6-2/TRBV6-3|TRBJ1-4|NA
TGTGCCAGCAGTTATGTAGCAACTAATGAAAAACTGTTTTTT
CASSYVATNEKLFF
>NA|TRBV6-5|TRBJ1-1|NA
TGTGCCAGCAGTTACTGGAGGACGGCAAACACTGAAGCTTTCTTT
CASSYWRTANTEAFF
>NA|TRBV27|TRBJ2-4|TRBD2
TGTGCCAGCAGCCCGGGACTAGCGGCCCGGAGTGGCAAAAACATTCAGTACTTC
CASSPGLAARSGKNIQYF
>few|TRBV20-1|TRBJ2-3|TRBD1
TGCAGTGCTAGGGGGACAGGAGCCGTCTCGGGTTTAGATACGCAGTATTTT
CSARGTGAVSGLDTQYF
>NA|TRBV20-1|TRBJ2-3|TRBD2
TGCAGTGCCTACGGACTAGCGGGGGGTCCGCTTTACACAGATACGCAGTATTTT
CSAYGLAGGPLYTDTQYF
>many|TRBV12-3/TRBV12-4|TRBJ1-4|NA
TGTGCCAGCAGTTTTGAGGGATCGAGGGAAAAACTGTTTTTT
CASSFEGSREKLFF
>NA|TRBV15|TRBJ1-5|NA
TGTGCCACCAGCAGAGATTCGGGATTCAATCAGCCCCAGCATTTT
CATSRDSGFNQPQHF
>few|TRBV6-6|TRBJ1-4|NA
TGTGCCAGCAGAGTACCGAATGAAAAACTGTTTTTT
CASRVPNEKLFF
>few|TRBV12-3/TRBV12-4|TRBJ1-4|TRBD1
TGTGCCAGCAGGTTGACAGGGTCAGATGAAAAACTGTTTTTT
CASRLTGSDEKLFF
>NA|TRBV3-1|TRBJ2-3|NA
TGTGCCAGCAGCCATAACAGTATCACAGATACGCAGTATTTT
CASSHNSITDTQYF
>once|TRBV5-6|TRBJ2-3|NA
TGTGCCAGCAGCGGGGTGGCAGTGGGTACAGATACGCAGTATTTT
CASSGVAVGTDTQYF
>many|TRBV5-1|TRBJ2-3|TRBD2
TGTGCCAGCAGCTTATTGCCGGGAGGAACAGATACGCAGTATTTT
CASSLLPGGTDTQYF
>NA|TRBV5-1|TRBJ1-2|TRBD1
TGCGCCAGCGGCACCGGACAGGGTAACTATGGCCACACCTTC
CASGTGQGNYGHTF
>NA|TRBV27|TRBJ2-1|NA
TGTGCCAGCAGTTTGACCTTGAGGATAAGCCAGTTCTTC
CASSLTLRISQFF
>few|TRBV11-3|TRBJ2-1|TRBD2
TGTGCCAGCAGTCTAGGCGGGGGTGTCGGAATTGAGCAGTTCTTC
CASSLGGGVGIEQFF
>NA|TRBV5-1|TRBJ2-7|NA
TGCGCCAGCAGCTTGGACGGTTTCACCTACGAGCAGTACTTC
CASSLDGFTYEQYF
>once|TRBV13|TRBJ2-2|NA
TGTGCCAGCAGCCTTTCCCCGGAATCCGGGGAGCTGTTTTTT
CASSLSPESGELFF
>NA|TRBV28|TRBJ1-5|NA
TGTGCCAGCAGTTTAGGGACATCAAGAAGCAATCAGCCCCAGCATTTT
CASSLGTSRSNQPQHF
>NA|TRBV2|TRBJ1-2|NA
TGTGCCAGCAGTGAAAGTCCGGGCTGGTATGGCTACACCTTC
CASSESPGWYGYTF
>NA|TRBV2|TRBJ2-5|TRBD2
TGTGCCAGCAGGACGGGACTAGGGGTGGAGACCCAGTACTTC
CASRTGLGVETQYF
>once|TRBV5-1|TRBJ2-5|NA
TGCGCCAGCAGCCCCGGGACGGGACGTTTCTTCTTC
CASSPGTGRFFF
>few|TRBV5-1|TRBJ2-1|NA
TGCGCCAGCAGCTTGGGGACAGCTCCTTCTCACAATGAGCAGTTCTTC
CASSLGTAPSHNEQFF
>NA|TRBV5-6|TRBJ1-1|NA
TGTGCCAGCAGTTGGGGGTGGCAGGACACTGAAGCTTTCTTT
CASSWGWQDTEAFF
>few|TRBV11-2|TRBJ2-7|NA
TGTGCCAGCAGCTTAGATGTACAAGAGCAGTACTTC
CASSLDVQEQYF
>few|TRBV6-1|TRBJ1-1|NA
TGTGCCAGCAGCCTTAGGACCCCGGCTCAAGGTGGCACTGAAGCTTTCTTT
CASSLRTPAQGGTEAFF
>few|TRBV29-1|TRBJ2-3|TRBD2
TGCAGCGTTGCAAGCGGGAGGCGCACAGATACGCAGTATTTT
CSVASGRRTDTQYF
>few|TRBV15|TRBJ1-5|NA
TGTGCCACCAGCAGAGGTACCGCGCTACCGGGCAATCAGCCCCAGCATTTT
CATSRGTALPGNQPQHF
>NA|TRBV7-9|TRBJ2-3|TRBD2
TGTGCCAGCAGCTCCGATATAGCGGGGCCCTCCACAGATACGCAGTATTTT
CASSSDIAGPSTDTQYF
>NA|TRBV5-1|TRBJ1-2|NA
TGCGCCAGCAGCCAGACAGATACTAACTATGGCTACACCTTC
CASSQTDTNYGYTF
>NA|TRBV18|TRBJ2-3|NA
TGTGCCAGCAACAGGGACGGCACAGATACGCAGTATTTT
CASNRDGTDTQYF
>NA|TRBV30|TRBJ2-1|TRBD1
TGTGCCTGGGTGACAGGGGTGTCCTACAATGAGCAGTTCTTC
CAWVTGVSYNEQFF
>NA|TRBV20-1|TRBJ2-3|TRBD2
TGCAGTAAGACTAGCGGGGGGAGCACAGATACGCAGTATTTT
CSKTSGGSTDTQYF
>once|TRBV29-1|TRBJ2-1|TRBD2
TGCAGCGTTGGAGGGAGGGCCGATGAGCAGTTCTTC
CSVGGRADEQFF
>NA|TRBV6-1|TRBJ2-6|NA
TGTGCCTTTCGGGAAAGCGGGGCCAACGTCCTGACTTTC
CAFRESGANVLTF
>few|TRBV21-1|TRBJ2-5|NA
TGTGCCAGCGGGGATAGCGGGGAAGAGACCCAGTACTTC
CASGDSGEETQYF
>few|TRBV12-3/TRBV12-4|TRBJ2-3|NA
TGTGCCAGCAGCTTCCCTTCCGGGAACCTGAAACTTACAGATACGCAGTATTTT
CASSFPSGNLKLTDTQYF
>few|TRBV11-2|TRBJ2-5|NA
TGTGCCAGCAGCCCAAGTGGGGCCCGGGGGCAAGAGACCCAGTACTTC
CASSPSGARGQETQYF
>few|TRBV18|TRBJ2-3|TRBD1
TGTGCCAGCTCACCGACAGGGGACACAGTTACGCAGTATTTT
CASSPTGDTVTQYF
>few|TRBV7-8|TRBJ1-1|NA
TGTGCCAGCAGCCCTCGGGCACGGGACACTGAAGCTTTCTTT
CASSPRARDTEAFF
>few|TRBV25-1|TRBJ2-5|NA
TGTGCCAGCAGTCAACGGGGTAACCAGTACTTC
CASSQRGNQYF
>NA|TRBV7-9|TRBJ2-1|NA
TGTGCCAGCAGCCGAGAAGGACTGGCGGCCAATGAGCAGTTCTTC
CASSREGLAANEQFF
>few|TRBV6-5|TRBJ2-1|TRBD2
TGTGCCAGCAGAGAGACTAGCGGGAGGTACAATGAGCAGTTCTTC
CASRETSGRYNEQFF
>NA|TRBV7-8|TRBJ2-5|TRBD2
TGTGCCAGCAGCTTAGCGCTAAATCTACTAGCGGCCCCCGAGAAGTTCTTC
CASSLALNLLAAPEKFF
>many|TRBV3-1|TRBJ2-3|NA
TGTGCCAGCAGCCAAGATCTAACAACAGATACGCAGTATTTT
CASSQDLTTDTQYF